The 25 T cell receptor beta chains presented below share a single source sample, sequenced in a study of shared clonotypes between healthy human individuals. Here immunoSEQ multiplex PCR was the method, and the copy in TCRdb shows in-frame clones only, minus some. In the table there are more than 2 million clones, approximately 94% of which are singletons. Terminally differentiated effector memory CD45RA+ cells were excluded from the naive CD8 cells, which were CD45RO-negative and positively selected for CCR7. Sequenced material: naive CD8+ T cells sorted from blood. Every receptor here comes from a man aged 18 to 30 in good health.

This clone has just a few counts. The chain combines TRBV29-1 with TRBJ2-2; the match to TRBD1 covers 7 bases. Trimming took 7 bases from V and 6 from J; bases not matched to a gene: 8. The length of the CDR3 is 13 residues. Germline lookup yields CDR1 SQVTM and CDR2 ANQGSEA. In DNA form, the CDR3 reads TGCAGCGCGATGACAGGGCTTCCCGGGGAGCTGTTTTTT. Amino acid sequence: CSAMTGLPGELFF.

This clone was seen just once. J is TRBJ2-5 and V is TRBV19; the match to TRBD2 covers 14 bases. V lost 4 bases, J lost 3 bases, and 16 bases stayed unmatched. Germline-derived CDR1 and CDR2 are LNHDA and SQIVND (reference sequence). This CDR3 is 20 amino acids long. The CDR3 region has the DNA TGTGCCAGTAGTACACTGGGCCGACTAGCGGGAGGGCCGGGGGAAGAGACCCAGTACTTC. It yields the protein CASSTLGRLAGGPGEETQYF.

The V call is TRBV4-3, the J call TRBJ2-1; 15 positions agree with TRBD2. With V trimmed by 6 bases and J by 8 bases, 5 bases remained unmatched. Germline lookup yields CDR1 LGHNA and CDR2 YSLEER. The CDR3 has 15 amino acids. CDR3 sequence (DNA): TGCGCCAGCAGACGGACTAGCGGGAGGGCCGATGAGCAGTTCTTC. This gives the protein CASRRTSGRADEQFF.

The chain combines TRBV6-5 with TRBJ1-6, with a weak D call TRBD1 (6 bases). Germline V gene data show CDR1 as MNHEY and CDR2 as SVGAGI. The CDR3 contains 15 residues. V dropped 6 bases and J dropped 5 bases, with 14 bases sitting between them. CDR3 region: CASRRRQDDNSPLHF. The CDR3 DNA follows: TGTGCCAGCAGACGACGACAGGACGATAATTCACCCCTCCACTTT.

The chain links TRBV25-1 to TRBJ1-6; unclear D gene. CDR3 length: 12 residues. Trimming shortened V by 0 bases and J by 10 bases, and 4 bases separated the two germline ends. Looked up from germline, CDR1 is MGHDK and CDR2 is SYGVNS. The CDR3 region has the DNA TGTGCCAGCAGTGAATACGTATCACCCCTCCACTTT. Translating it yields CASSEYVSPLHF.

The chain has TRBV5-1 and TRBJ2-7, with D unclear. The CDR3 is made up of 18 amino acids. Trimming removed 0 bases from V and 0 bases from J, with 19 bases in between. Germline values: CDR1 SGHRS, CDR2 YFSETQ. CDR3 sequence reads: CASSLGVPAGLPSYEQYF. The CDR3 coding sequence is TGCGCCAGCAGCTTGGGGGTCCCGGCAGGCCTTCCCTCCTACGAGCAGTACTTC.

The chain joins TRBV14 to TRBJ2-5; a possible D gene is TRBD1 (7 bases). CDR1 is SGHDN, CDR2 FVKESK, per germline. V was clipped by 4 bases and J by 1 base, with 13 bases between them. The CDR3 runs to 15 residues. Here the CDR3 DNA reads TGTGCCAGCAGCCGGATGGAGGGGGCCCAAGAGACCCAGTACTTC. It is translated as CASSRMEGAQETQYF.

Turning to this clone: The sample carries other DNA sequences with the same CDR3. The chain recombines TRBV5-1 with TRBJ1-2; D perhaps matches TRBD1 (6 bases). Trimming stripped 0 bases from V and 4 bases from J, with 7 bases between. The germline V gene encodes CDR1 SGHRS and CDR2 YFSETQ. This CDR3 spans 13 amino acids. Here the CDR3 reads CASSLGTVYGYTF. The CDR3 DNA follows: TGCGCCAGCAGCTTGGGGACAGTCTATGGCTACACCTTC. Complete variable domain (other parts from reference TRBV5-1 and TRBJ1-2): KAGVTQTPRYLIKTRGQQVTLSCSPISGHRSVSWYQQTPGQGLQFLFEYFSETQRNKGNFPGRFSGRQFSNSRSEMNVSTLELGDSALYLCASSLGTVYGYTFGSGTRLTVV.

The chain is built from TRBV7-2 and TRBJ2-7, with TRBD1 identical over 8 bases. The germline V gene encodes CDR1 SGHTA and CDR2 FQGNSA. The CDR3 consists of 13 residues. The ends lost 1 base at V and 5 bases at J; junction bases unmatched: 1. The CDR3 sequence is CASSLVTGDEQYF. Written as DNA, the CDR3 is TGTGCCAGCAGCTTAGTGACAGGGGACGAGCAGTACTTC.

CDR3 sequence: CASSRQAVQSPYEQYF. In DNA, the CDR3 is TGTGCCAGCAGTCGACAGGCGGTTCAATCCCCCTACGAGCAGTACTTC. The chain has TRBV27 and TRBJ2-7; D is perhaps TRBD1 (6 bases). Germline lookup yields CDR1 MNHEY and CDR2 SMNVEV (reference sequence). The CDR3 length is 16 residues. V lost 5 bases, J lost 2 bases, and 19 bases lay in between.

About this clone itself: The same CDR3 can be traced to other DNA sequences in this sample. The chain couples TRBV5-6 to TRBJ1-3; D remains unclear. Germline assignment: CDR1 SGHDT and CDR2 YYEEEE. V was pared by 0 bases and J by 0 bases, with 7 bases between. The CDR3 sequence is 15 residues long. This chain's CDR3 is CASSLGQLSGNTIYF. In DNA, the CDR3 is TGTGCCAGCAGCTTGGGTCAGCTCTCTGGAAACACCATATATTTT. Combining the CDR3 with reference TRBV5-6 and TRBJ1-3 gives the whole variable domain DAGVTQSPTHLIKTRGQQVTLRCSPKSGHDTVSWYQQALGQGPQFIFQYYEEEERQRGNFPDRFSGHQFPNYSSELNVNALLLGDSALYLCASSLGQLSGNTIYFGEGSWLTVV.

This chain uses TRBV4-1 with TRBJ2-7, with a tentative D call TRBD2 (6 bases). The CDR3 runs to 15 residues. CDR1 and CDR2 (germline): MGHRA, YSYEKL. The germline V and J ends were trimmed by 2 bases and 1 base, with 12 bases remaining between them. The CDR3 nucleotides read TGCGCCAGCAGCCAAAAGGCGGGGCCATCCTACGAGCAGTACTTC. Protein: CASSQKAGPSYEQYF.

The rearrangement joins TRBV2 to TRBJ1-6; possibly TRBD1 for D (5 bases). V was trimmed by 7 bases and J by 6 bases, leaving 19 bases between them. Germline V gene sequence: CDR1 SNHLY, CDR2 FYNNEI. The CDR3 covers 16 residues. The CDR3: CASNPIGQGANSPLHF. In nucleotides, the CDR3 is TGTGCCAGCAACCCCATCGGTCAGGGCGCTAATTCACCCCTCCACTTT.

The rearrangement uses TRBV4-3 and TRBJ2-2, with D unclear. Between the trimmed V and J ends, which lost 5 bases and 3 bases, there was a span of 13 bases. The CDR3 has 15 amino acids. Germline V gives CDR1 LGHNA, CDR2 YSLEER. As DNA, the CDR3 is TGCGCCAGCAGCATTCGGACGGCGGACACCGGGGAGCTGTTTTTT. Its translation is CASSIRTADTGELFF.

The CDR3 loop is CASSWTSVMSGELFF. CDR3 coding DNA: TGTGCCAGTAGTTGGACTAGCGTCATGTCCGGGGAGCTGTTTTTT. The chain joins TRBV19 to TRBJ2-2, with TRBD2 identical over 9 bases. Germline CDR1 reads LNHDA; CDR2 reads SQIVND (reference sequence). The CDR3 contains 15 residues. The ends lost 5 bases at V and 6 bases at J; junction bases unmatched: 7.

This sequence joins TRBV10-2 and TRBJ2-3, with unresolved D. The CDR3 runs to 14 residues. Germline V gene data show CDR1 as WSHSY and CDR2 as SAAADI. Deletions cut 4 bases from V and 5 bases from J, with 13 bases between. The CDR3 spells CASSAGPVLDTQYF. DNA of the CDR3: TGCGCCAGCAGTGCCGGCCCGGTGCTAGATACGCAGTATTTT.

The rearrangement links TRBV11-2 to TRBJ1-2; unclear D gene. V dropped 6 bases and J dropped 7 bases, with 9 bases sitting between them. Germline V gene lookup returns CDR1 SGHAT and CDR2 FQNNGV. This CDR3 has 11 residues. The CDR3 bases are TGTGCCAGCAGTCCCGGCCTTGGCTACACCTTC. Its translation: CASSPGLGYTF.

V gene TRBV19 combines with J gene TRBJ2-5; possibly TRBD1 for D (5 bases). Germline CDR1 reads LNHDA; CDR2 reads SQIVND (reference sequence). The CDR3 spans 14 residues. The V end lost 5 bases, the J end lost 5 bases, and 15 bases lay between the germline ends. The CDR3 spells CASSPWGPSETQYF. The CDR3 nucleotides read TGTGCCAGTAGTCCATGGGGCCCCTCGGAGACCCAGTACTTC.

The chain employs TRBV29-1 and TRBJ2-1; D is perhaps TRBD2 (6 bases). The CDR3 loop spans 14 amino acids. The V gene lost 3 bases and the J gene lost 1 base, with 10 bases spanning the gap. Germline V gene sequence: CDR1 SQVTM, CDR2 ANQGSEA. The CDR3 DNA follows: TGCAGCGTTGAGCCTAGCGTTTCCTACAATGAGCAGTTCTTC. Its protein product is CSVEPSVSYNEQFF.

The chain joins TRBV7-9 to TRBJ2-5; 8 bases agree with TRBD2. Germline lookup yields CDR1 SEHNR and CDR2 FQNEAQ (reference sequence). CDR3 size: 15 residues. V shed 0 bases, J shed 3 bases, and the junction held 3 bases outside the gene matches. DNA of the CDR3: TGTGCCAGCAGCTTAGCCGGGACTAGTAAAGAGACCCAGTACTTC. Translated, it gives CASSLAGTSKETQYF.

CDR3 residues: CASSLEGEGYNEQFF. The CDR3 DNA follows: TGTGCCAGCAGTTTGGAGGGAGAGGGGTACAATGAGCAGTTCTTC. The chain links TRBV27 to TRBJ2-1, with D tentatively TRBD2 (6 bases). The CDR3 contains 15 residues. The V and J ends lost 3 bases and 4 bases respectively, with 13 bases between them. CDR1 is MNHEY, CDR2 SMNVEV, per germline (reference sequence).

This clone was counted only a few times. The V and J genes are TRBV4-1 and TRBJ2-2; 8 bases map to TRBD1. Germline V CDR1 and CDR2: MGHRA, YSYEKL. The CDR3 extends over 15 amino acids. V gave up 5 bases and J gave up 5 bases; unmatched junction bases: 7. As DNA, the CDR3 is TGCGCCAGCAGCTTAGGACAGGGTATTACCGGGGAGCTGTTTTTT. This encodes CASSLGQGITGELFF.

This chain uses TRBV6-5 with TRBJ1-1; D may be TRBD1 (5 bases). CDR1 is MNHEY and CDR2 is SVGAGI in the germline V gene. Trimming shortened V by 5 bases and J by 6 bases, and 10 bases separated the two germline ends. The CDR3 runs to 12 residues. The CDR3 here is CASSPRGPEAFF. The DNA for the CDR3 is TGTGCCAGCAGTCCACGGGGACCTGAAGCTTTCTTT.

The chain links TRBV6-6 to TRBJ1-2, with a weak D call TRBD1 (5 bases). In germline, CDR1 is MNHNY, CDR2 SVGAGI (reference sequence). V was pared by 6 bases and J by 5 bases, with 19 bases between. There are 15 residues in the CDR3. The CDR3 reads CASSPGEGVFYGYTF. In nucleotides, the CDR3 is TGTGCCAGCAGCCCCGGGGAAGGGGTGTTTTATGGCTACACCTTC.

This sequence joins TRBV7-9 and TRBJ2-1, with 8 positions matching TRBD2. Germline V gene data show CDR1 as SEHNR and CDR2 as FQNEAQ (reference sequence). The trim removed 7 bases at V and 1 base at J, leaving 6 bases unmatched. CDR3 length: 15 amino acids. DNA for the CDR3: TGTGCCAGCATTCCGGCGGGGGGTTCCTACAATGAGCAGTTCTTC. Translated, it gives CASIPAGGSYNEQFF.